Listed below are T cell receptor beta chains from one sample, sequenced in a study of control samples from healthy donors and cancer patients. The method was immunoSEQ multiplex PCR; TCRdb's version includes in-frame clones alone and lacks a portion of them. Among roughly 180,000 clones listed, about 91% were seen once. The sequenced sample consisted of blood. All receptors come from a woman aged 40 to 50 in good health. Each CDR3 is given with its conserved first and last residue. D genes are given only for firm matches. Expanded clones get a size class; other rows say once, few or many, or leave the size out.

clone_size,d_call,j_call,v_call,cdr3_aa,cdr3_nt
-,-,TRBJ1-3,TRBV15,CATSSGGAGNTIYF,TGTGCCACCAGCAGTGGTGGGGCCGGAAACACCATATATTTT
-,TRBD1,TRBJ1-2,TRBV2,CASSDGQGDLGYTF,TGTGCCAGCAGTGATGGGCAGGGGGATTTAGGCTACACCTTC
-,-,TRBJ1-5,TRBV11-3,CASSLPVGRGFYQPQHF,TGTGCCAGCAGCTTACCTGTTGGACGGGGTTTTTATCAGCCCCAGCATTTT
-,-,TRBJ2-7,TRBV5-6,CASSLRGGGYEQYF,TGTGCCAGCAGCCTACGTGGAGGGGGCTACGAGCAGTACTTC
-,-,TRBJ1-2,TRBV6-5,CASRLNRPNYGYTF,TGTGCCAGCAGGTTGAACAGGCCAAACTATGGCTACACCTTC
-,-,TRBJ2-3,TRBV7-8,CASSLDEGRDTQYF,TGTGCCAGCAGCTTAGATGAGGGGAGAGATACGCAGTATTTT
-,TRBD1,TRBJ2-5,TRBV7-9,CASSQDREETQYF,TGTGCCAGCAGCCAAGACAGGGAAGAGACCCAGTACTTC
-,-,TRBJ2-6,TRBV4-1,CASSQGVANSGANVLTF,TGCGCCAGCAGCCAAGGGGTGGCGAACTCTGGGGCCAACGTCCTGACTTTC
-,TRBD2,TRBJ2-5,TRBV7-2,CASSSGGTSGGKQETQYF,TGTGCCAGCAGCTCCGGAGGCACTAGCGGGGGGAAACAAGAGACCCAGTACTTC
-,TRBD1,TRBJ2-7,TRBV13,CASSWTGGPHEQYF,TGTGCCAGCAGCTGGACAGGGGGCCCGCACGAGCAGTACTTC
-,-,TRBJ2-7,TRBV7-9,CASSFRGLDEQYF,TGTGCCAGCAGCTTTAGGGGTCTCGACGAGCAGTACTTC
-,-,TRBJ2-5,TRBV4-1,CASSHPRGHDRETQYF,TGCGCCAGCAGCCATCCCCGAGGGCATGATAGGGAGACCCAGTACTTC
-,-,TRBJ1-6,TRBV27,CASSPLDLWNSPLHF,TGTGCCAGCAGTCCTCTGGACCTTTGGAATTCACCCCTCCACTTT
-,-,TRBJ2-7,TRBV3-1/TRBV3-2,CASSPTPNGYEQYF,TGTGCCAGCAGCCCGACACCAAACGGGTACGAGCAGTACTTC
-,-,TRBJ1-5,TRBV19,CASSGQSNQPQHF,TGTGCCAGTAGCGGACAGTCCAATCAGCCCCAGCATTTT
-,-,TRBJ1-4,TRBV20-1,CSASDPNSPTNEKLFF,TGCAGTGCTAGTGATCCCAACAGTCCAACTAATGAAAAACTGTTTTTT
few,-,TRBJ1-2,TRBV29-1,CSVGQGPGYTF,TGCAGCGTTGGGCAGGGACCTGGCTACACCTTC
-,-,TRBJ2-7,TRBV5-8,CASSLRGYGREQYF,TGTGCCAGCAGCTTAAGGGGGTATGGTCGCGAGCAGTACTTC
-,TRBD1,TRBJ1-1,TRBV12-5,CASGFDRDFTEAFF,TGTGCTAGTGGTTTCGACAGGGATTTCACTGAAGCTTTCTTT
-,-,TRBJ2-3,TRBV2,CASSYSTDTQYF,TGTGCCAGCAGTTATAGCACAGATACGCAGTATTTT
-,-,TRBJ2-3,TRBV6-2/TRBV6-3,CASSYLKGGADTQYF,TGTGCCAGCAGTTACTTGAAAGGGGGGGCGGATACGCAGTATTTT